A selection of T cell receptor beta chains follows, all from one sample in a study of CD8+ T cells in alopecia areata. Sequencing was performed with immunoSEQ multiplex PCR; in TCRdb, only in-frame clones are kept and a portion is missing. The table has about 150,000 clones, around 87% seen once. Sequencing used CD8+ T cells sorted from blood, obtained at week 0. These receptor sequences come from a human donor with alopecia areata. Both conserved end residues are part of each CDR3. Fields, in order: D gene, CDR3 length, J gene, V gene, clone size, CDR3 DNA, CDR3 protein. The D gene is left open where the match is weak. Clone size is given for some rows only: seen once, a few or many times, or a class if the clone is expanded.

TRBD1 18 TRBJ2-3 TRBV11-2 NA TGTGCCAGCAGCCCTTCCCTCTGGGACAGGGATGTCCCAGATACGCAGTATTTT CASSPSLWDRDVPDTQYF
NA 15 TRBJ2-4 TRBV27 NA TGTGCCAGCAGTTCAATGTTCCTAGCCAAAAACATTCAGTACTTC CASSSMFLAKNIQYF
NA 14 TRBJ2-3 TRBV27 NA TGTGCCAGCAGTTTGAGCAGACTTGCAGATACGCAGTATTTT CASSLSRLADTQYF
TRBD1 15 TRBJ2-7 TRBV7-2 NA TGTGCCAGCAGCGGGACAGGGAAAGTCCCTTACGAGCAGTACTTC CASSGTGKVPYEQYF
NA 18 TRBJ2-3 TRBV11-2 NA TGTGCCAGCAGCTTAGATGATTGGGGGACCACCTCTCGGGATACGCAGTATTTT CASSLDDWGTTSRDTQYF
NA 14 TRBJ2-4 TRBV5-6 NA TGTGCCAGCGCCATGGGGGGAAATCAAAACATTCAGTACTTC CASAMGGNQNIQYF
NA 15 TRBJ2-7 TRBV19 NA TGTGCCAGTAGTGGATCCGTAATCTCCTCCTTCGAGCAGTACTTC CASSGSVISSFEQYF
NA 13 TRBJ2-3 TRBV7-9 NA TGTGCCAGCAGCCATGAACTGACAGATACGCAGTATTTT CASSHELTDTQYF
TRBD2 16 TRBJ2-3 TRBV29-1 once TGCAGCGTCGAAGGACTAGCGGGCACTAGCACAGATACGCAGTATTTT CSVEGLAGTSTDTQYF
TRBD1 16 TRBJ2-7 TRBV7-9 NA TGTGCCAGCAGCGCGTACCCGACAGGGGGGATCTACGAGCAGTACTTC CASSAYPTGGIYEQYF
TRBD2 16 TRBJ2-1 TRBV15 NA TGTGCCACCAGTCCCGTAGGAGCGGGAGTGTACAATGAGCAGTTCTTC CATSPVGAGVYNEQFF
NA 16 TRBJ2-7 TRBV6-4 NA TGTGCCAGCAGCGCCGTAGCGGACACCTACCCCAACGAGCAGTACTTC CASSAVADTYPNEQYF
NA 15 TRBJ1-2 TRBV29-1 NA TGCAGCGTTGAAGATCGCGAGGGATCGAACTATGGCTACACCTTC CSVEDREGSNYGYTF
NA 13 TRBJ2-1 TRBV5-1 few TGCGCCAGCAGCTTGGAAGGGACCAATGAGCAGTTCTTC CASSLEGTNEQFF
NA 17 TRBJ2-7 TRBV7-9 NA TGTGCCAGCAGCTTAACCCTACCGGGACATCACTCCTACGAGCAGTACTTC CASSLTLPGHHSYEQYF
NA 14 TRBJ2-7 TRBV25-1 NA TGTGCCAGCAGTGAATGGGACAAATCCTACGAGCAGTACTTC CASSEWDKSYEQYF
TRBD2 16 TRBJ2-7 TRBV4-1 NA TGCGCCAGCAGCCAAGATCTTAGCGGGGGCCCCTACGAGCAGTACTTC CASSQDLSGGPYEQYF
NA 14 TRBJ1-2 TRBV7-6 NA TGTGCCAGCAGCCCGGAGGGGGGACTAGGCGGCTACACCTTC CASSPEGGLGGYTF
NA 13 TRBJ1-4 TRBV30 NA TGTGCCTGGAGTGTATCAGGGACTGAAAAACTGTTTTTT CAWSVSGTEKLFF
TRBD1 16 TRBJ2-3 TRBV19 NA TGTGCCAGTAGTACCCCGGGACAGGGGGCCTCAGATACGCAGTATTTT CASSTPGQGASDTQYF
NA 16 TRBJ2-1 TRBV14 once TGTGCCAGCAGCCAAGATCGGTGGGGGGCCGGGGATGAGCAGTTCTTC CASSQDRWGAGDEQFF
TRBD1 13 TRBJ2-1 TRBV7-9 NA TGTGCCAGCAGCTTAGAGACAGGGGATGAGCAGTTCTTC CASSLETGDEQFF
NA 14 TRBJ2-7 TRBV7-8 once TGTGCCAGCAGCTCCCCCCGGACATCCTACGAGCGGTACTTC CASSSPRTSYERYF
NA 14 TRBJ2-1 TRBV6-5 NA TGTGCCAGCACCCAGACTAGAGGTTTCAATGAGCAGTTCTTC CASTQTRGFNEQFF
TRBD1 14 TRBJ2-7 TRBV5-1 NA TGCGCCAGCAGCGGAGGGACAGGGGCATTCGAGCAGTACTTC CASSGGTGAFEQYF
NA 14 TRBJ2-6 TRBV29-1 NA TGCAGCGCTACCCTCGGGGGTAGGGCCAACGTCCTGACTTTC CSATLGGRANVLTF
NA 14 TRBJ2-1 TRBV27 NA TGTGCCAGCAGTCCACGCCAGCGTGGCAATGAGCAGTTCTTC CASSPRQRGNEQFF
NA 12 TRBJ1-1 TRBV28 NA TGTGCCAGCAGTTTGGGGTACACTGAAGCTTTCTTT CASSLGYTEAFF
NA 15 TRBJ2-7 TRBV7-9 few TGTGCCAGCAGCTCTACCAGGGGCCGAGGGAACGAGCAGTACTTC CASSSTRGRGNEQYF
NA 17 TRBJ2-1 TRBV14 NA TGTGCCAGCAGCCAAGAGGGTGTGGGAGTAGAGTTGAGTGAGCAGTTCTTC CASSQEGVGVELSEQFF
NA 16 TRBJ2-1 TRBV5-6 NA TGTGCCAGCAGCTTGACTTTGCGCCGAACCGGGGATGAGCAGTTCTTC CASSLTLRRTGDEQFF
TRBD1 14 TRBJ2-1 TRBV6-5 once TGTGCCAGCAGTGACAGGGTCTCCTACAATGAGCAGTTCTTC CASSDRVSYNEQFF
NA 15 TRBJ1-1 TRBV6-5 once TGTGCCAGCAGTTACGATAACAGGGTGGGCACTGAAGCTTTCTTT CASSYDNRVGTEAFF
NA 16 TRBJ2-1 TRBV5-1 NA TGCGCCAGCAGCTTGGAGCAGGGGAGAGCCTACAATGAGCAGTTCTTC CASSLEQGRAYNEQFF
TRBD2 13 TRBJ2-1 TRBV29-1 NA TGCAGCGAAGGTGGGGGGGCCTACAATGAGCAGTTCTTC CSEGGGAYNEQFF
NA 17 TRBJ2-3 TRBV7-9 NA TGTGCCAGCAGCTTACCCTTCGGGAGAACCGAGGGAGATACGCAGTATTTT CASSLPFGRTEGDTQYF
NA 13 TRBJ1-1 TRBV4-1 NA TGCGCCAGCAAGGACCAGATGAACACTGAAGCTTTCTTT CASKDQMNTEAFF
NA 15 TRBJ2-1 TRBV12-5 NA TGTGCTAGTGGTTTGGTACAAGAGGTTCCCAATGAGCAGTTCTTC CASGLVQEVPNEQFF
NA 12 TRBJ2-7 TRBV9 once TGTGCCAGCAGCAACCCAGGCTACGAGCAGTACTTC CASSNPGYEQYF
NA 14 TRBJ2-3 TRBV2 NA TGTGCCAGCAGTGAAGGGCAATCCGGAGATACGCAGTATTTT CASSEGQSGDTQYF
NA 14 TRBJ2-7 TRBV30 NA TGTGCCTGGACCGAAGACAGTGAGGCCTACGAGCAGTACTTC CAWTEDSEAYEQYF
NA 13 TRBJ2-6 TRBV27 NA TGTGCCAGCAGTTTAACTGGGGCCAACGTCCTGACTTTC CASSLTGANVLTF
NA 11 TRBJ1-4 TRBV4-1 NA TGCGCCAGCAGCCAAGGAACCGAACTGTTTTTT CASSQGTELFF
TRBD1 14 TRBJ1-5 TRBV2 NA TGTGCCAGCAGAGAAACAGGGGGCTGGCAGCCCCAGCATTTT CASRETGGWQPQHF
TRBD2 15 TRBJ2-3 TRBV27 NA TGTGCCAGCACTGGACTAGCGTATGGTACAGATACGCAGTATTTT CASTGLAYGTDTQYF
NA 13 TRBJ1-1 TRBV2 NA TGTGCCAGCAGTGATGGTGGGAACACTGAAGCTTTCTTT CASSDGGNTEAFF
NA 12 TRBJ2-1 TRBV5-1 NA TGCGCCAGCAGCTTGGTGGCTAGTGAGCAGTTCTTC CASSLVASEQFF
TRBD1 18 TRBJ1-4 TRBV4-1 NA TGCGCCAGCAGCCAAGATCATCCCCCAGATACAGGGGATGAAAAACTGTTTTTT CASSQDHPPDTGDEKLFF
NA 17 TRBJ2-7 TRBV27 NA TGTGCCAGCAGCTATTTAAACGGGGGGCTGGGGTCCTACGAGCAGTACTTC CASSYLNGGLGSYEQYF
TRBD1 15 TRBJ2-7 TRBV27 once TGTGCCAGCAGTTTATCCGAGGGGGCAAGCTACGAGCAGTACTTC CASSLSEGASYEQYF
NA 16 TRBJ2-7 TRBV7-6 once TGTGCCAGCAGCCCAGGCGCAGCACTGAGCTCCTACGAGCAGTACTTC CASSPGAALSSYEQYF